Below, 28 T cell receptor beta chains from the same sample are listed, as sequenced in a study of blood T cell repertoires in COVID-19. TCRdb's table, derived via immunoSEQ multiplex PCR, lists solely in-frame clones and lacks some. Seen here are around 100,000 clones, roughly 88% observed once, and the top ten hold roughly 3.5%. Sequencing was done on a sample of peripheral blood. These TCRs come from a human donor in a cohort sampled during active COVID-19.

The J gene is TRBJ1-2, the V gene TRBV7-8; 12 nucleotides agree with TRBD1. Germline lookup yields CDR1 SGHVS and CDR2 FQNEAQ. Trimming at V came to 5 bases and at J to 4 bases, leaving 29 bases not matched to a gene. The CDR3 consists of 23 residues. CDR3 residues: CASSRTLPRDRGQKESRAYGYTF. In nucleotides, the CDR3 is TGTGCCAGCAGCCGAACTCTTCCCCGGGACAGGGGGCAGAAGGAGAGTCGGGCCTATGGCTACACCTTC.

CDR3 DNA sequence: TGTGCCAGCATCGGCAGGGGGCGGACGGACTACGACGAGCAGTACTTC. Residues: CASIGRGRTDYDEQYF. V and J are TRBV2 and TRBJ2-7; 8 bases are a match to TRBD1. This CDR3 contains 16 residues. Trimming removed 7 bases from V and 5 bases from J; junction bases left unmatched: 16. Germline V CDR1 and CDR2: SNHLY, FYNNEI.

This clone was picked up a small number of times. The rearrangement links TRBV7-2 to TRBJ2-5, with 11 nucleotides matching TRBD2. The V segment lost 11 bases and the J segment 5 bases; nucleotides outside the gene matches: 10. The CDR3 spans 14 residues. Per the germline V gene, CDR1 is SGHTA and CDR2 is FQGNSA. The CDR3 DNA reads TGTGCCGGAAATAGCGGGAGGGCCTGGGAGACCCAGTACTTC. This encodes CAGNSGRAWETQYF.

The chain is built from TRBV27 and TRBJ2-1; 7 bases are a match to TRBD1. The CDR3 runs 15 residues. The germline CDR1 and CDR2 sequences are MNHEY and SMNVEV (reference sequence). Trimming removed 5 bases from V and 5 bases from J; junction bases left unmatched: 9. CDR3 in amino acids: CASSPDREENNEQFF. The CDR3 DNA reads TGTGCCAGCAGTCCCGACAGGGAAGAGAACAATGAGCAGTTCTTC.

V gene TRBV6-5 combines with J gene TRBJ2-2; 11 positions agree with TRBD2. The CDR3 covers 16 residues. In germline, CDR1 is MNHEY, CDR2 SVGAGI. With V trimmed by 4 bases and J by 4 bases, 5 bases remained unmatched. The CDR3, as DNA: TGTGCCAGCAGTTCTTCCGGGACTAGCGGCACCGGGGAGCTGTTTTTT. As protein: CASSSSGTSGTGELFF.

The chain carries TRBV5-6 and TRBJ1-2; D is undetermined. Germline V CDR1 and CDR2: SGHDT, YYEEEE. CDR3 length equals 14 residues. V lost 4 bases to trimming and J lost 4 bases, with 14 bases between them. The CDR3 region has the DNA TGTGCCAGCAGCCGCGGCCGACCGACCTATGGCTACACCTTC. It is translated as CASSRGRPTYGYTF.

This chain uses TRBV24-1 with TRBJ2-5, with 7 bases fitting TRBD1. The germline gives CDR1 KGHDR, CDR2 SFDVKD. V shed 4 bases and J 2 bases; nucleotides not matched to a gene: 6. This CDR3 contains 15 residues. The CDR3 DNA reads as TGTGCCACCAGTGACCAGGGGGTGATACAAGAGACCCAGTACTTC. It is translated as CATSDQGVIQETQYF.

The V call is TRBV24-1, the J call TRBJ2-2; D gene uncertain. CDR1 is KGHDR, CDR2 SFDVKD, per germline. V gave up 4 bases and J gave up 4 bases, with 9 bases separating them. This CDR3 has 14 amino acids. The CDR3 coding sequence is TGTGCCACCAGTGAGGCCGGAGCCACCGGGGAGCTGTTTTTT. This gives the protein CATSEAGATGELFF.

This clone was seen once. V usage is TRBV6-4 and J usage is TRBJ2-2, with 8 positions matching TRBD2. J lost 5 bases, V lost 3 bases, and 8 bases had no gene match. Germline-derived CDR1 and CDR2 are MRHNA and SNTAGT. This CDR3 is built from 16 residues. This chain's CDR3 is CASSERAGDLTGELFF. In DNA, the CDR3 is TGTGCCAGCAGTGAGCGAGCGGGGGATTTGACCGGGGAGCTGTTTTTT.

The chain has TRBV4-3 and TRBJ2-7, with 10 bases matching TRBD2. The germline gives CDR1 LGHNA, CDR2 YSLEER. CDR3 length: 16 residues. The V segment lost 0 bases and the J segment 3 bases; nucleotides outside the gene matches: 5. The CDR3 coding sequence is TGCGCCAGCAGCCAAGATTCCTCTAGCGGGAGCTACGAGCAGTACTTC. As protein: CASSQDSSSGSYEQYF.

CDR3 in amino acids: CASSITGGATDTQYF. The CDR3 DNA sequence: TGTGCCAGTAGTATAACCGGCGGGGCCACAGATACGCAGTATTTT. The chain joins TRBV19 to TRBJ2-3; D is perhaps TRBD2 (6 bases). The V end was cut by 2 bases, the J end by 2 bases, with 11 bases between. CDR3 length equals 15 residues. The germline V gene has CDR1 LNHDA and CDR2 SQIVND (reference sequence).

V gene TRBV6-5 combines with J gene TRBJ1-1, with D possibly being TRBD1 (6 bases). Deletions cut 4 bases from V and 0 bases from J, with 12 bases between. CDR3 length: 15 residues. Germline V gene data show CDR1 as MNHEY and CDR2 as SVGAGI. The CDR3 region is CASSSHRALNTEAFF. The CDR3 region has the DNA TGTGCCAGCAGTTCCCACAGGGCACTGAACACTGAAGCTTTCTTT.

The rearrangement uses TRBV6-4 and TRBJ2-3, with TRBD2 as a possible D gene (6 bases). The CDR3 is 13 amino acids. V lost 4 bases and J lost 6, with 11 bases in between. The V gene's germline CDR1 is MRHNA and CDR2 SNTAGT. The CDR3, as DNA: TGTGCCAGCAGTGCCGGGAGTTACGATACGCAGTATTTT. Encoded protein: CASSAGSYDTQYF.

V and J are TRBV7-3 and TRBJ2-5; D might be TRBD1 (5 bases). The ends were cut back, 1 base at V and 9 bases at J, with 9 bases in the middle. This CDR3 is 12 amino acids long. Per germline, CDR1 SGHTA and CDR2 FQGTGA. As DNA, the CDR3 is TGTGCCAGCAGCTTAATTGGGGCCCCCCAGTACTTC. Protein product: CASSLIGAPQYF.

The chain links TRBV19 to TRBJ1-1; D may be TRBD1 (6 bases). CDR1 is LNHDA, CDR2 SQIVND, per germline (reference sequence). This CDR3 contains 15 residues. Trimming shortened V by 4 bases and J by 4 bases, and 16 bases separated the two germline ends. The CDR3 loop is CASSTQDSWGTEAFF. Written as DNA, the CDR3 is TGTGCCAGTAGTACCCAGGACAGTTGGGGCACTGAAGCTTTCTTT.

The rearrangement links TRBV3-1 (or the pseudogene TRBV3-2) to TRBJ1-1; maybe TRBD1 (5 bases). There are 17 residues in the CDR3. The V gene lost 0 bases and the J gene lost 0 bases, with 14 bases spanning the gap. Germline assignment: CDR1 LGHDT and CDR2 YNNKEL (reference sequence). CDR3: CASSQESQGWMNTEAFF. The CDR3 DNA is TGTGCCAGCAGCCAAGAAAGTCAGGGTTGGATGAACACTGAAGCTTTCTTT.

The CDR3 here is CASSYRTGVGYTF. The CDR3 DNA sequence: TGTGCCAGCAGTTACCGGACAGGGGTCGGCTACACCTTC. V usage is TRBV6-2 or TRBV6-3 and J usage is TRBJ1-2, with 9 nucleotides matching TRBD1. Germline CDR1 and CDR2: MNHEY and SVGEGT. J was trimmed by 8 bases and V by 2 bases; bases with no gene match: 3. The CDR3 length is 13 residues.

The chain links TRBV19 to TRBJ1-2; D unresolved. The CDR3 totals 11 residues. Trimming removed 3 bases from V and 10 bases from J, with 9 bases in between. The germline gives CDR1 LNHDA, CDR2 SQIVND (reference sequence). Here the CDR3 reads CASSIGVDYTF. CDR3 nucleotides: TGTGCCAGTAGTATCGGGGTAGACTACACCTTC.

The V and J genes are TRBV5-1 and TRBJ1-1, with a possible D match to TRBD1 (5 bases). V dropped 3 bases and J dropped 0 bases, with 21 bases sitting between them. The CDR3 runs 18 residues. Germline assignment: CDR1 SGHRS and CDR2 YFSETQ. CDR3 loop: CASSWDSLGWGMNTEAFF. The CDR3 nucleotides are TGCGCCAGCAGCTGGGATAGTCTGGGCTGGGGCATGAACACTGAAGCTTTCTTT.

Written as DNA, the CDR3 is TGTGCCAGCAGGGACAGGGGGCTGAACACTGAAGCTTTCTTT. As protein: CASRDRGLNTEAFF. This sequence joins TRBV6-6 and TRBJ1-1, with 11 bases aligning to TRBD1. The length of the CDR3 is 14 residues. The V and J ends lost 6 bases and 0 bases, in that order; junction bases with no gene match: 0. CDR1 is MNHNY and CDR2 is SVGAGI in the germline V gene (reference sequence).

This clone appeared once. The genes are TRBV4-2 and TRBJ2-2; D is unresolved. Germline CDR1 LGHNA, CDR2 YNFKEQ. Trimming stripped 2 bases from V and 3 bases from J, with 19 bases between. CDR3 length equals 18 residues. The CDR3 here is CASSQIGGGGLDTGELFF. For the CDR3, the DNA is TGTGCCAGCAGCCAAATAGGTGGTGGCGGCCTAGACACCGGGGAGCTGTTTTTT.

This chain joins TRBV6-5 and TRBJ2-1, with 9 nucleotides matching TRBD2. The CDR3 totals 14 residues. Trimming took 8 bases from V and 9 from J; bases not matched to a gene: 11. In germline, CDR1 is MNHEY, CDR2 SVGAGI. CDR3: CASLSSGNRGEQFF. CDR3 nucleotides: TGTGCCAGCCTTTCTAGCGGGAACCGGGGTGAGCAGTTCTTC.

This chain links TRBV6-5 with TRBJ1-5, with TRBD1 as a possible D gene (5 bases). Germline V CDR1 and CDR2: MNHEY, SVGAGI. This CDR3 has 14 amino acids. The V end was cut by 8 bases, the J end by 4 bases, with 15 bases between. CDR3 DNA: TGTGCCAGCGGAAACTCAGGGCCAAATCAGCCCCAGCATTTT. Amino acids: CASGNSGPNQPQHF.

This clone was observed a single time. The CDR3 loop is CASSFYPGQGRGYTF. Written as DNA, the CDR3 is TGTGCCAGCAGCTTCTACCCGGGACAGGGAAGGGGCTACACCTTC. The genes are TRBV7-6 and TRBJ1-2; 9 positions agree with TRBD1. The CDR3 is 15 amino acids. V lost 3 bases, J lost 8 bases, and 10 bases stayed unmatched. Germline loops: CDR1 SGHVS, CDR2 FNYEAQ.

The CDR3 nucleotides read TGCGCCAGCAGCCCCAACAGGGGGGGACAGGCCAACTACGAGCAGTACTTC. This sequence encodes CASSPNRGGQANYEQYF. This chain uses TRBV4-1 with TRBJ2-7, with D perhaps matching TRBD1 (8 bases). Germline assignment: CDR1 MGHRA and CDR2 YSYEKL. The length of the CDR3 is 17 residues. With 4 bases removed from V and 3 bases from J, the gap between germline ends came to 22 bases.

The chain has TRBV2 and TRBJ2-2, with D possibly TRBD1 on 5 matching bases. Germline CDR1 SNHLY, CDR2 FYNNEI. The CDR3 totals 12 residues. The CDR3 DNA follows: TGTGCAGACCGTGGGGCTGCCGGGGAGCTGTTTTTT. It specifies CADRGAAGELFF.

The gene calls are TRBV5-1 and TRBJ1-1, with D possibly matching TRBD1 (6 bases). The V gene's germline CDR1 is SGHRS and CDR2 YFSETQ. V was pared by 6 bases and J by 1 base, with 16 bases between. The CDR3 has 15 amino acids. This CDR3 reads CASTMTSGANTEAFF. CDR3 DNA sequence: TGCGCCAGCACCATGACTTCAGGGGCGAACACTGAAGCTTTCTTT.

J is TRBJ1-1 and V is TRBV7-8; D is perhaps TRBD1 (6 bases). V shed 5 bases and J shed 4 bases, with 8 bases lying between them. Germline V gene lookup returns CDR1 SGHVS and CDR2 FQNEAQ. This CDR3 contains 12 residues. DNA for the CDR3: TGTGCCAGCAGCCGGGGGGCCACTGAAGCTTTCTTT. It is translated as CASSRGATEAFF.